This TCR beta chain came from a study of technical replicates of blood from a few donors (dated by TCRdb to about 2017). Inclusive of the bounding cysteine and phenylalanine, the CDR3 is 14 residues long. Only the CDR3 portion is preserved as DNA: 42 bases, with reading frame beginning at the first base. The trim is 0 bases for V and 1 base for J, with a gap of 7 bases between the germline ends. Looking up the germline V gene yields CDR1 SGHRS and CDR2 YFSETQ. The protocol used for the library was the immunoSEQ multiplex PCR assay. TCRdb retrieved this table from immuneACCESS and kept in-frame rearrangements only. Not all clones are present; in checked studies, unresolved V genes account for under half, and no reason is known for the remainder. In this sample the table shows fewer than 100,000 clones, about 95% of which occur a single time. The ten largest clonotypes hold approximately 0.33% of the sample.

Worth noting for this clone: Its antigen is unknown. The record has no base qualities; no much larger clone is one base away.

The chain joins TRBV5-1 to TRBJ2-5; the D gene is not confidently resolved. This clonotype was obtained from a human donor in good health. The sequencing input was T cells isolated from PBMCs. CDR3 loop: CASSLGPSQETQYF. The bases read TGCGCCAGCAGCTTGGGTCCCAGCCAAGAGACCCAGTACTTC.